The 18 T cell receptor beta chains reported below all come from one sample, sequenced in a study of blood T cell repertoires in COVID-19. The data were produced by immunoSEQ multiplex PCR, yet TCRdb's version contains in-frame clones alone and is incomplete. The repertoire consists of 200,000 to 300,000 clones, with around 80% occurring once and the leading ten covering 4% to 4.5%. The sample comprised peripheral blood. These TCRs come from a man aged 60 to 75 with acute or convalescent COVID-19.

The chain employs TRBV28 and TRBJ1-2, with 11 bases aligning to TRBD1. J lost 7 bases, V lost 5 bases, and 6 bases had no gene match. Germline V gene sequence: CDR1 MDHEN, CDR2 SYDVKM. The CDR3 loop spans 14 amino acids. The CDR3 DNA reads TGTGCCAGCAGTCCGAAGGGGACAGGGGGTGGCTACACCTTC. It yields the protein CASSPKGTGGGYTF.

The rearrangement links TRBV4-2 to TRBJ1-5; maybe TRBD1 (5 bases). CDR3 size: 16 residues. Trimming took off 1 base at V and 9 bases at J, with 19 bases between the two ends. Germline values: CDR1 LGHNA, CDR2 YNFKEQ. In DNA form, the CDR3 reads TGTGCCAGCAGCCAAGGGGGGGTCCAAGTGCTGGGGCCCCAGCATTTT. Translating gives CASSQGGVQVLGPQHF.

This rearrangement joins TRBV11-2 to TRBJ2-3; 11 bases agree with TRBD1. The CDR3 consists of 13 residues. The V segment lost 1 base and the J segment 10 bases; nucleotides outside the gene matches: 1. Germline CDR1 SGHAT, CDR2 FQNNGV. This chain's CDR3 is CASSLGTGGAQYF. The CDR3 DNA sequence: TGTGCCAGCAGCTTAGGGACAGGGGGCGCGCAGTATTTT.

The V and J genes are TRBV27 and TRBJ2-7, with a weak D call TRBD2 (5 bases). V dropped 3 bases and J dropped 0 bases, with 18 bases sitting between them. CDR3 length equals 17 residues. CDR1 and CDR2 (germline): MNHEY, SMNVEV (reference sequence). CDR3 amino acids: CASSFRSSSSLSYEQYF. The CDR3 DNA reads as TGTGCCAGCAGTTTTCGGTCTAGCAGCTCCCTCTCCTACGAGCAGTACTTC.

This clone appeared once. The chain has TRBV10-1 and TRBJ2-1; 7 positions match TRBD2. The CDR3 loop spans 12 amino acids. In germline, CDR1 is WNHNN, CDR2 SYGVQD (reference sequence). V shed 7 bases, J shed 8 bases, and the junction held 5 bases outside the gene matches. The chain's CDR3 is CASTGTMDEQFF. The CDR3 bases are TGCGCCAGCACCGGGACTATGGATGAGCAGTTCTTC.

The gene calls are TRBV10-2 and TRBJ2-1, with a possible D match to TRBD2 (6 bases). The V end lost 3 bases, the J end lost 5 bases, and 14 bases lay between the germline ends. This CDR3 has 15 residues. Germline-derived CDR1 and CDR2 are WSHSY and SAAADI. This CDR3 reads CASSERDFTNNEQFF. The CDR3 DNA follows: TGCGCCAGCAGTGAAAGGGACTTTACAAACAATGAGCAGTTCTTC.

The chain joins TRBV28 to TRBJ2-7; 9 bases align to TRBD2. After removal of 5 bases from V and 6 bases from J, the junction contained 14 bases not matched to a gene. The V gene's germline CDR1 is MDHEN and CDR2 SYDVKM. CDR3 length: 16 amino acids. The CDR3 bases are TGTGCCAGCAGTATCCCCGGGACTAGCACCCTATTCGAGCAGTACTTC. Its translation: CASSIPGTSTLFEQYF.

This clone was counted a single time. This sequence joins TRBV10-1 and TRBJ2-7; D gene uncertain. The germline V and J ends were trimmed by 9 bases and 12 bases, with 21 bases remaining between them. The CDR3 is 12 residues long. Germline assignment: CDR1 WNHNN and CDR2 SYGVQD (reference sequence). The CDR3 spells CARQCISGKRYF. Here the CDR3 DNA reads TGCGCCAGGCAGTGTATCTCGGGTAAGAGGTACTTC.

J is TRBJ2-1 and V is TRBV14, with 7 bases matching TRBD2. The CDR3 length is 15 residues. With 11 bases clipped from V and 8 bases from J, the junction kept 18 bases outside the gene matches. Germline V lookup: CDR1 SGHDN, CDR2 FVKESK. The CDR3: CASAGGLRELDEQFF. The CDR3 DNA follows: TGTGCCTCCGCCGGGGGGTTGCGGGAGTTAGATGAGCAGTTCTTC.

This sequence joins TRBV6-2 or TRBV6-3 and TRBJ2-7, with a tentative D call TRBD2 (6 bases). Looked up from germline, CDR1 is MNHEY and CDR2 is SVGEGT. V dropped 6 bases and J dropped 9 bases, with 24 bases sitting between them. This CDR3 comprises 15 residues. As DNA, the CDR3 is TGTGCCAGCAGCCCCCGGGGGAGAAGCTACGATGTGCAGTACTTC. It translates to CASSPRGRSYDVQYF.

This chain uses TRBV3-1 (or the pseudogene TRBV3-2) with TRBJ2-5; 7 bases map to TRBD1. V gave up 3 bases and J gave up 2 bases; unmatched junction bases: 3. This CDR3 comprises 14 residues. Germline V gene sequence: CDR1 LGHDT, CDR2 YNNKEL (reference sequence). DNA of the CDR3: TGTGCCAGCAGCCAGTCCAGGGGGCAAGAGACCCAGTACTTC. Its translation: CASSQSRGQETQYF.

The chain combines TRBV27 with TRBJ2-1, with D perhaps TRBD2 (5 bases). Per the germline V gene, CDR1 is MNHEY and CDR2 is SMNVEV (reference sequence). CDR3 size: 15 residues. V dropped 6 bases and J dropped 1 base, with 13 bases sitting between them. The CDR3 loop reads CASSDSDLSYNEQFF. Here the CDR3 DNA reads TGTGCCAGCAGCGATAGCGACCTTTCCTACAATGAGCAGTTCTTC.

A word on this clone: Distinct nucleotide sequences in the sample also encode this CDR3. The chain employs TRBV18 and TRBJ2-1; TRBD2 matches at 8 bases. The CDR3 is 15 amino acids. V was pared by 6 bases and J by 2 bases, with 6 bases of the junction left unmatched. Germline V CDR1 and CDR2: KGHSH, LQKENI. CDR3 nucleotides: TGTGCCAGCTCTTTTGGACTAGCTACCTACAATGAGCAGTTCTTC. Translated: CASSFGLATYNEQFF.

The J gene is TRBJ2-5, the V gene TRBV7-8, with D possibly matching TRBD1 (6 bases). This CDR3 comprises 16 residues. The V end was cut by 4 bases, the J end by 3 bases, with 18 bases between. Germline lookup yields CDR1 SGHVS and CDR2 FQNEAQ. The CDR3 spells CASSSARWDKKETQYF. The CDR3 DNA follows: TGTGCCAGCAGCTCAGCCCGTTGGGACAAAAAAGAGACCCAGTACTTC.

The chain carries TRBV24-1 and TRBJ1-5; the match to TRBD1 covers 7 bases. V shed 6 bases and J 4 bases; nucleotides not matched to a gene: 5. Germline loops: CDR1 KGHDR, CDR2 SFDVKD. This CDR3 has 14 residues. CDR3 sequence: CATSKTGANQPQHF. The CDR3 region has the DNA TGTGCCACCAGTAAAACAGGGGCAAATCAGCCCCAGCATTTT.

CDR3 in amino acids: CASSFGENRGKVYEQYF. In DNA, the CDR3 is TGTGCCAGCAGCTTCGGAGAAAACAGGGGGAAAGTCTACGAGCAGTACTTC. The chain employs TRBV7-9 and TRBJ2-7; 8 bases are a match to TRBD1. The V segment lost 3 bases and the J segment 3 bases; nucleotides outside the gene matches: 13. This CDR3 has 17 amino acids. Looked up from germline, CDR1 is SEHNR and CDR2 is FQNEAQ (reference sequence).

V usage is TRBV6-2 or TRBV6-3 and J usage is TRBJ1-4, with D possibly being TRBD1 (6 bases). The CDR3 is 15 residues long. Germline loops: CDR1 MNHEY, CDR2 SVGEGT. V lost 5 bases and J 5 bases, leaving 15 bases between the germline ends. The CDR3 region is CASSPIGQWNEKLFF. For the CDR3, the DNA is TGTGCCAGCAGTCCAATTGGACAGTGGAATGAAAAACTGTTTTTT.

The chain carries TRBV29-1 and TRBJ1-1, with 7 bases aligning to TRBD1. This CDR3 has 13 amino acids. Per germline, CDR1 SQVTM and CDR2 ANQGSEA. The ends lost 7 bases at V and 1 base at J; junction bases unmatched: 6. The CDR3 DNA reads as TGCAGCGCCTGGGACAGCCCGAACACTGAAGCTTTCTTT. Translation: CSAWDSPNTEAFF.